Following are 22 T cell receptor beta chains from one sample sequenced in a study of cytomegalovirus exposure and HLA in healthy donors. Researchers ran the PCR with 60 Vbeta and 13 Jbeta primers. Clones were sequenced by immunoSEQ multiplex PCR, and TCRdb holds only the in-frame ones, with some missing. The repertoire holds 150,000 to 200,000 clones, with 77% as singletons. Sequencing used PBMCs. These receptors were obtained from a woman between 55 and 75 years old in good health and CMV-seropositive.

The genes are TRBV7-6 and TRBJ2-5, with D maybe TRBD2 (5 bases). This CDR3 contains 15 residues. The V gene's germline CDR1 is SGHVS and CDR2 FNYEAQ. Trimming took off 3 bases at V and 5 bases at J, with 16 bases between the two ends. In DNA, the CDR3 is TGTGCCAGCAGCTTCTCCCCAGATCGAGGGGAGACCCAGTACTTC. Translating it yields CASSFSPDRGETQYF.

This clone was seen only once. The chain links TRBV7-8 to TRBJ2-7; 15 bases align to TRBD2. This CDR3 region has 16 residues. Germline trimming cut 4 bases from V and 4 bases from J; bases unmatched to any gene: 5. Germline V gene lookup returns CDR1 SGHVS and CDR2 FQNEAQ. The CDR3 region is CASSSGTSGGWYEQYF. DNA of the CDR3: TGTGCCAGCAGCTCGGGGACTAGCGGGGGGTGGTACGAGCAGTACTTC.

The rearrangement joins TRBV5-5 to TRBJ2-7, with D perhaps matching TRBD2 (6 bases). V dropped 4 bases and J dropped 3 bases, with 11 bases sitting between them. This CDR3 contains 13 residues. CDR1 SGHKS and CDR2 YYEKEE come from the germline V gene (reference sequence). The CDR3 here is CASSQEGFYEQYF. In DNA form, the CDR3 reads TGTGCCAGCAGCCAGGAGGGGTTCTACGAGCAGTACTTC.

This chain connects TRBV9 to TRBJ1-4; tentatively, D is TRBD1 (6 bases). The CDR3 totals 15 residues. In germline, CDR1 is SGDLS, CDR2 YYNGEE. Trimming removed 0 bases from V and 7 bases from J, with 13 bases in between. The CDR3 DNA reads as TGTGCCAGCAGCGTAGCCCCTCAGGGGATTGAAAAACTGTTTTTT. Translated, it gives CASSVAPQGIEKLFF.

CDR3: CASSRDSNVAGANVLTF. The CDR3 DNA is TGTGCCAGCAGTCGGGACAGTAACGTCGCAGGGGCCAACGTCCTGACTTTC. The J gene is TRBJ2-6, the V gene TRBV2; 7 nucleotides agree with TRBD1. The V gene's germline CDR1 is SNHLY and CDR2 FYNNEI. V lost 5 bases to trimming and J lost 4 bases; unmatched junction nucleotides: 11. The CDR3 loop spans 17 amino acids.

The chain employs TRBV6-1 and TRBJ1-5, with D tentatively TRBD1 (5 bases). V was pared by 1 base and J by 3 bases, with 13 bases between. The CDR3 covers 16 residues. CDR1 MNHNS and CDR2 SASEGT come from the germline V gene. Here the CDR3 DNA reads TGTGCCAGCAGTGAAGGCCAGGGCGGCCCCAATCAGCCCCAGCATTTT. It codes for CASSEGQGGPNQPQHF.

The genes are TRBV4-3 and TRBJ2-1, with TRBD2 identical over 10 bases. The CDR3 runs to 19 residues. The V gene's germline CDR1 is LGHNA and CDR2 YSLEER. With 1 base clipped from V and 8 bases from J, the junction kept 17 bases outside the gene matches. The CDR3: CASSQADGTKRGGRDEQFF. The CDR3 nucleotides are TGCGCCAGCAGCCAAGCCGACGGGACTAAGCGGGGGGGCCGCGATGAGCAGTTCTTC.

This clone was recorded once. The chain has TRBV10-3 and TRBJ2-7, with 8 nucleotides matching TRBD2. CDR1 is ENHRY, CDR2 SYGVKD, per germline. The CDR3 has 18 residues. V lost 3 bases, J lost 4 bases, and 17 bases stayed unmatched. This CDR3 reads CAISDEAAPGLGGYEQYF. CDR3 bases: TGTGCCATCAGTGACGAAGCTGCACCGGGACTAGGGGGTTACGAGCAGTACTTC.

The gene calls are TRBV21-1 and TRBJ1-5. TRBV21-1 is a recognized pseudogene. The CDR3 has 21 residues. The CDR3 DNA reads as TGTGCCAGCAGCAAATGGGAATTAAGGAGGAGGGCAAACAAGAGCAATCAGCCCCAGCATTTT. Amino acid sequence: CASSKWELRRRANKSNQPQHF.

This sequence joins TRBV28 and TRBJ1-1; the match to TRBD1 covers 8 bases. Germline loops: CDR1 MDHEN, CDR2 SYDVKM. The CDR3 length is 12 residues. The V segment lost 8 bases and the J segment 11 bases; nucleotides outside the gene matches: 10. In DNA form, the CDR3 reads TGTGCCAGCCTGGCACAGGGGGTAGAGGCTTTCTTT. Its protein is CASLAQGVEAFF.

V usage is TRBV7-3 and J usage is TRBJ2-1, with 13 positions matching TRBD2. CDR1 is SGHTA and CDR2 is FQGTGA in the germline V gene. CDR3 length: 15 amino acids. Trimming removed 4 bases from V and 10 bases from J; junction bases left unmatched: 7. The CDR3 bases are TGTGCCAGCAGCTCCGGGACTAGCGGGATACGAGAGCAGTTCTTC. The encoded protein is CASSSGTSGIREQFF.

This rearrangement joins TRBV4-3 to TRBJ2-2; D ambiguous. This CDR3 contains 12 residues. Germline assignment: CDR1 LGHNA and CDR2 YSLEER. Trimming took off 4 bases at V and 8 bases at J, with 8 bases between the two ends. CDR3 amino acids: CASSLPRGELFF. Written as DNA, the CDR3 is TGCGCCAGCAGCCTCCCCAGAGGGGAGCTGTTTTTT.

This rearrangement joins TRBV7-8 to TRBJ2-5; TRBD2 might be the D (6 bases). Trimming pared 5 bases from V and 2 bases from J, leaving 21 bases between. The CDR3 is 17 amino acids. Germline assignment: CDR1 SGHVS and CDR2 FQNEAQ. CDR3 amino acids: CASSQKFRGSSQETQYF. The CDR3, as DNA: TGTGCCAGCAGCCAAAAATTTCGGGGGAGTTCTCAAGAGACCCAGTACTTC.

This clone has more than one count but fewer than ten. The chain is built from TRBV7-2 and TRBJ2-7; 10 nucleotides align to TRBD1. Looked up from germline, CDR1 is SGHTA and CDR2 is FQGNSA. This CDR3 comprises 18 residues. J lost 1 base, V lost 5 bases, and 14 bases had no gene match. CDR3 bases: TGTGCCAGCAGCCTATGGGACAGGGGTTCGAGAAGGTCCTACGAGCAGTACTTC. Translating gives CASSLWDRGSRRSYEQYF.

The chain carries TRBV19 and TRBJ1-4; maybe TRBD1 (6 bases). CDR1 and CDR2 (germline): LNHDA, SQIVND (reference sequence). V dropped 6 bases and J dropped 4 bases, with 18 bases sitting between them. The CDR3 runs 16 residues. CDR3 DNA: TGTGCCAGTAGATTGCGGGGGGCTGTGAATAATGAAAAACTGTTTTTT. Its protein product is CASRLRGAVNNEKLFF.

V and J are TRBV14 and TRBJ1-3, with D tentatively TRBD1 (6 bases). Trimming stripped 6 bases from V and 0 bases from J, with 15 bases between. Germline CDR1 reads SGHDN; CDR2 reads FVKESK. The CDR3 is 16 amino acids. This chain's CDR3 is CASSLTGTASGNTIYF. CDR3 bases: TGTGCCAGCAGTCTCACAGGGACCGCCTCTGGAAACACCATATATTTT.

This clone came up a few times. The chain couples TRBV7-9 to TRBJ2-5; TRBD2 agrees at 8 bases. V shed 5 bases, J shed 1 base, and the junction held 9 bases outside the gene matches. Germline-derived CDR1 and CDR2 are SEHNR and FQNEAQ (reference sequence). The CDR3 is 16 amino acids. CDR3 loop: CASSPQGGGSQETQYF. The CDR3 DNA reads TGTGCCAGCAGCCCCCAAGGCGGGGGGTCCCAAGAGACCCAGTACTTC.

The chain employs TRBV2 and TRBJ2-1; TRBD2 might be the D (6 bases). Per the germline V gene, CDR1 is SNHLY and CDR2 is FYNNEI. V lost 8 bases to trimming and J lost 0 bases, with 11 bases between them. The CDR3 consists of 14 residues. CDR3 in DNA: TGTGCCAGCCTACGACTAGACTCCTACAATGAGCAGTTCTTC. Its protein is CASLRLDSYNEQFF.

The chain recombines TRBV29-1 with TRBJ2-7; TRBD1 agrees at 7 bases. Per germline, CDR1 SQVTM and CDR2 ANQGSEA. The trim removed 5 bases at V and 1 base at J, leaving 5 bases unmatched. CDR3 size: 13 residues. CDR3 loop: CSVRTGASYEQYF. In nucleotides, the CDR3 is TGCAGCGTTCGTACAGGGGCTTCCTACGAGCAGTACTTC.

The gene calls are TRBV5-1 and TRBJ2-3; 7 nucleotides match TRBD1. V was clipped by 0 bases and J by 5 bases; unmatched bases: 3. The CDR3 runs 14 residues. From germline, CDR1 is SGHRS and CDR2 YFSETQ. The CDR3 DNA reads TGCGCCAGCAGCTTGGATGGACAGGTAGATACGCAGTATTTT. Amino acid sequence: CASSLDGQVDTQYF.

V is TRBV7-9 and J is TRBJ2-7; no clear D gene. Germline assignment: CDR1 SEHNR and CDR2 FQNEAQ (reference sequence). V gave up 5 bases and J gave up 0 bases, with 8 bases separating them. This CDR3 spans 13 amino acids. The CDR3 is CASSPDTSYEQYF. CDR3 in DNA: TGTGCCAGCAGCCCTGACACCTCCTACGAGCAGTACTTC.

This chain uses TRBV6-5 with TRBJ1-2; TRBD1 might be the D (5 bases). The ends were cut back, 4 bases at V and 3 bases at J, with 18 bases in the middle. The CDR3 runs 16 residues. Per germline, CDR1 MNHEY and CDR2 SVGAGI. The CDR3 bases are TGTGCCAGCAGTTCCCTCGTGGGGCGCATGTACTATGGCTACACCTTC. Amino acids: CASSSLVGRMYYGYTF.